This TCR beta chain was found in a study of cytomegalovirus exposure and HLA in healthy donors. Donors came from a validation cohort of 90 to 150 subjects, distinct from the first 666-subject cohort. V was clipped by 6 bases and J by 2 bases, with 14 bases between them. Germline V lookup: CDR1 MNHEY, CDR2 SMNVEV (reference sequence). The CDR3 runs to 14 residues. Turning to this clone: No antigen is known for it.

Data came from immunoSEQ multiplex PCR; TCRdb stores just in-frame clones and leaves some out. This sample has 260,000 or so clones; roughly 87% occur once, and the top ten carry approximately 3.1%. General study findings and limits: According to a subsequent analysis, TCR clusters identified in the first cohort showed a tendency to co-occur across the approximately 120 validation repertoires. The study designated roughly 160 TCR beta chains cytomegalovirus-associated. Most TCR sequences were rare, but some public TCRs occurred in many donors.

The chain carries TRBV27 and TRBJ2-7; TRBD1 is a possible D gene (5 bases). The clonotype originates from a woman aged 25 to 39 in good health and CMV-seronegative. Sequences were obtained from PBMCs. The DNA for the CDR3 is TGTGCCAGCAGCTCCCTTAGGGGTCCCTACGAGCAGTACTTC. This gives the protein CASSSLRGPYEQYF.